A single sample is the source of the 16 T cell receptor beta chains below, sequenced in a study of blood T cell repertoires in COVID-19. TCRdb keeps only in-frame clones here, not all; method: immunoSEQ multiplex PCR. This table has approximately 52,000 clones, 80% to 90% appearing once. Sequencing input: peripheral blood. The receptors derive from a man aged 60 to 69 with active COVID-19.

V gene TRBV7-2 combines with J gene TRBJ2-7; maybe TRBD2 (6 bases). The length of the CDR3 is 13 residues. Germline CDR1 is SGHTA and CDR2 is FQGNSA. Trimming removed 2 bases from V and 2 bases from J, with 7 bases in between. The CDR3 DNA reads TGTGCCAGCAGCTTATGGACTACCTACGAGCAGTACTTC. It translates to CASSLWTTYEQYF.

V is TRBV19 and J is TRBJ1-1, with 8 bases that match TRBD1. The CDR3 sequence is 14 residues long. The germline CDR1 and CDR2 sequences are LNHDA and SQIVND (reference sequence). V dropped 5 bases and J dropped 4; count of bases not matched to a gene: 6. CDR3 protein: CASSSQGASTEAFF. CDR3 in DNA: TGTGCCAGTAGTTCCCAGGGGGCCAGCACTGAAGCTTTCTTT.

J is TRBJ2-4 and V is TRBV6-5; D might be TRBD2 (5 bases). Trimming took off 6 bases at V and 7 bases at J, with 10 bases between the two ends. CDR1 and CDR2 (germline): MNHEY, SVGAGI. CDR3 length: 12 amino acids. The CDR3 protein is CASRATGNIQYF. The DNA for the CDR3 is TGTGCCAGCAGGGCCACGGGGAACATTCAGTACTTC.

This chain joins TRBV10-3 and TRBJ1-6, with D tentatively TRBD1 (6 bases). V lost 2 bases and J lost 5, with 13 bases in between. In germline, CDR1 is ENHRY, CDR2 SYGVKD. This CDR3 contains 16 residues. The CDR3 bases are TGTGCCATCAGTGAGATGGCAGGGGCAAATAATTCACCCCTCCACTTT. It specifies CAISEMAGANNSPLHF.

The CDR3 loop reads CAISESLHRQGGNQPQHF. DNA for the CDR3: TGTGCCATCAGTGAGTCACTCCACCGACAGGGGGGAAATCAGCCCCAGCATTTT. The chain recombines TRBV10-3 with TRBJ1-5; TRBD1 matches at 9 bases. The V gene's germline CDR1 is ENHRY and CDR2 SYGVKD. Unmatched junction bases numbered 10, after V lost 0 bases and J lost 4 bases. The CDR3 loop spans 18 amino acids.

CDR3: CASSWTRTVYNEQFF. The CDR3 region has the DNA TGTGCCAGCAGCTGGACACGAACAGTCTACAATGAGCAGTTCTTC. The chain employs TRBV7-8 and TRBJ2-1, with D perhaps matching TRBD1 (5 bases). The CDR3 covers 15 residues. The V gene lost 4 bases and the J gene lost 3 bases, with 13 bases spanning the gap. Germline V CDR1 and CDR2: SGHVS, FQNEAQ.

The chain combines TRBV21-1 with TRBJ2-1; the table's TRBD2 call for D was not verified on the DNA. TRBV21-1 is reported as a pseudogene. This CDR3 region has 17 residues. CDR3 nucleotides: TGTGCCAGCAGCAATGGGTCGGAGCGGGAAAATGGGGATGAGCAGTTCTTC. Translating it yields CASSNGSERENGDEQFF.

The chain links TRBV4-3 to TRBJ2-6, with D tentatively TRBD2 (5 bases). The germline V and J ends were trimmed by 0 bases and 3 bases, with 15 bases remaining between them. This CDR3 is 18 amino acids long. Germline-derived CDR1 and CDR2 are LGHNA and YSLEER. The CDR3 region has the DNA TGCGCCAGCAGCCAAGAACCCCCCGGGGTCAATGGGGCCAACGTCCTGACTTTC. Its translation: CASSQEPPGVNGANVLTF.

For this clone: An end of the junction differs from the germline gene, which may be a read error. CDR3 residues: CASSLHPRDTQYF. CDR3 in DNA: TGTGCTAGCAGCTTACACCCTCGGGATACGCAGTATTTT. The chain is built from TRBV7-7 and TRBJ2-3; D remains ambiguous. The CDR3 spans 13 residues. Per germline, CDR1 SSHAT and CDR2 FNYEAQ (reference sequence).

This chain uses TRBV19 with TRBJ2-3; maybe TRBD1 (6 bases). Germline loops: CDR1 LNHDA, CDR2 SQIVND (reference sequence). Trimming took off 10 bases at V and 6 bases at J, with 11 bases between the two ends. The CDR3 is made up of 11 amino acids. CDR3 in amino acids: CATRTADTQYF. The CDR3 DNA reads TGTGCCACCAGGACAGCGGATACGCAGTATTTT.

The chain is built from TRBV21-1 and TRBJ2-7; TRBD1, the table's D call, lacks a check against the DNA. TRBV21-1 is deemed a pseudogene. The CDR3 consists of 17 residues. The CDR3 nucleotides are TGTGCCAGCAGCAAAGCGCTTTGGGGACACAACCCCTACGAGCAGTACTTC. It specifies CASSKALWGHNPYEQYF.

J is TRBJ2-1 and V is TRBV29-1; a possible D gene is TRBD2 (5 bases). Trimming took off 3 bases at V and 1 base at J, with 10 bases between the two ends. This CDR3 is 14 amino acids long. Looked up from germline, CDR1 is SQVTM and CDR2 is ANQGSEA. Here the CDR3 reads CSVEVRGSYNEQFF. The CDR3 DNA follows: TGCAGCGTTGAGGTACGGGGTTCCTACAATGAGCAGTTCTTC.

The chain links TRBV7-2 to TRBJ2-5; 7 bases match TRBD1. The V gene's germline CDR1 is SGHTA and CDR2 FQGNSA. CDR3 length equals 14 residues. The V gene end was trimmed by 2 bases and the J gene end by 4 bases; junction bases not matched to a gene: 4. The CDR3: CASSLTTGRETQYF. The CDR3 DNA follows: TGTGCCAGCAGCTTAACGACAGGGAGAGAGACCCAGTACTTC.

The chain employs TRBV5-1 and TRBJ2-2, with 8 bases matching TRBD2. The length of the CDR3 is 19 residues. CDR1 SGHRS and CDR2 YFSETQ come from the germline V gene. V was pared by 0 bases and J by 3 bases, with 13 bases of the junction left unmatched. Written as DNA, the CDR3 is TGCGCCAGCAGCTTGGTTAGGGGCCGACTAGCGACCGACACCGGGGAGCTGTTTTTT. Encoded protein: CASSLVRGRLATDTGELFF. The variable domain in full, with the rest retrieved from reference TRBV5-1 and TRBJ2-2, is KAGVTQTPRYLIKTRGQQVTLSCSPISGHRSVSWYQQTPGQGLQFLFEYFSETQRNKGNFPGRFSGRQFSNSRSEMNVSTLELGDSALYLCASSLVRGRLATDTGELFFGEGSRLTVL.

This clone appeared a few times. This chain joins TRBV6-5 and TRBJ2-7; the D gene is possibly TRBD1 (6 bases). CDR1 and CDR2 from the germline V gene are MNHEY and SVGAGI. The CDR3 runs to 14 residues. Trimming removed 8 bases at V and 2 bases at J, with 16 bases between. The CDR3, as DNA: TGTGCCAGCCACCCCGGGACACCTACCTACGAGCAGTACTTC. It encodes CASHPGTPTYEQYF.

This chain uses TRBV15 with TRBJ2-2; 11 bases align to TRBD1. Germline V gene lookup returns CDR1 LNHNV and CDR2 YYDKDF (reference sequence). With V trimmed by 3 bases and J by 4 bases, 1 base remained unmatched. This CDR3 has 15 amino acids. The CDR3 spells CATSRGQGGTGELFF. The CDR3 DNA is TGTGCCACCAGCAGGGGACAGGGGGGCACCGGGGAGCTGTTTTTT.